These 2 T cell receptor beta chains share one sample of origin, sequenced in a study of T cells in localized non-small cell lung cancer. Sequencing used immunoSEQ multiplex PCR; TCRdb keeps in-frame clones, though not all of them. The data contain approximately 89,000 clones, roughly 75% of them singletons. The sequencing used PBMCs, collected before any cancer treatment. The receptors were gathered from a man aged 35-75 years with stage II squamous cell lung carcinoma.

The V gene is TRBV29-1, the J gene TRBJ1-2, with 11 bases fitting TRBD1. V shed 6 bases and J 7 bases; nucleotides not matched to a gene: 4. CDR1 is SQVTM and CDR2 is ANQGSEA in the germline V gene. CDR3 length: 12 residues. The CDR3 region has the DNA TGCAGCGTCGGACAGGGGGCCGGTGGCTACACCTTC. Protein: CSVGQGAGGYTF. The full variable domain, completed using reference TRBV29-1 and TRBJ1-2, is SAVISQKPSRDICQRGTSLTIQCQVDSQVTMMFWYRQQPGQSLTLIATANQGSEATYESGFVIDKFPISRPNLTFSTLTVSNMSPEDSSIYLCSVGQGAGGYTFGSGTRLTVV.

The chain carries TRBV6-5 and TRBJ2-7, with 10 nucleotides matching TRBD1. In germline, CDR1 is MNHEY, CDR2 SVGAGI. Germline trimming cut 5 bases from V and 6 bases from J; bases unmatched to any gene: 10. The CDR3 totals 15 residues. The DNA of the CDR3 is TGTGCCAGCAGTCCTATGACAGGGGGCATTTCCGAGCAGTACTTC. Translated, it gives CASSPMTGGISEQYF.